Below are 11 T cell receptor beta chains sequenced from a single sample in a study of cytomegalovirus exposure and HLA in healthy donors. PCR amplification relied on 60 Vbeta primers (plus 13 Jbeta primers). Some clones are missing from TCRdb's copy, which holds only in-frame ones; the method was immunoSEQ multiplex PCR. The data show around 150,000 clones, almost 80% seen once. The specimen sequenced was PBMCs. The receptors originated from a woman aged 45 to 65 in good health and CMV-seronegative.

This clone appeared a few times. The chain recombines TRBV7-2 with TRBJ1-2; the D is unclear. The CDR3 is 13 amino acids. V was shortened by 1 base and J by 2 bases, with 5 bases between the two germline ends. Germline CDR1 and CDR2: SGHTA and FQGNSA. CDR3 sequence: CASSLERNYGYTF. CDR3 DNA sequence: TGTGCCAGCAGCTTAGAACGGAACTATGGCTACACCTTC.

The CDR3 DNA is TGTGCCAGCAGCGTAGGGCAGGGGGCTTCCTCCTACGAGCAGTACTTC. Encoded protein: CASSVGQGASSYEQYF. This chain uses TRBV9 with TRBJ2-7; TRBD1 matches 8 bases. Unmatched junction bases numbered 5, after V lost 0 bases and J lost 0 bases. CDR1 is SGDLS and CDR2 is YYNGEE in the germline V gene. This CDR3 is built from 16 residues.

The chain recombines TRBV19 with TRBJ1-4; maybe TRBD1 (5 bases). Germline assignment: CDR1 LNHDA and CDR2 SQIVND (reference sequence). The CDR3 runs to 16 residues. V was cut by 9 bases and J by 13 bases, with 30 bases left in between. CDR3 nucleotide sequence: TGTGCCAGCCGCCGGCAGTCGGCGGGGGTAAACGGTGGACTGTTTTTT. This sequence encodes CASRRQSAGVNGGLFF.

There are a few counts of this clone. The gene calls are TRBV6-1 and TRBJ1-1; D remains unclear. Trimming cost V 4 bases and J 3 bases, with 6 bases left between them. CDR1 and CDR2 (germline): MNHNS, SASEGT. The CDR3 extends over 12 amino acids. The CDR3 loop reads CASSVSDTEAFF. DNA of the CDR3: TGTGCCAGCAGTGTCTCGGACACTGAAGCTTTCTTT.

The chain links TRBV10-3 to TRBJ2-1; a weak D match, TRBD2 (8 bases). V was shortened by 7 bases and J by 10 bases, with 20 bases between the two germline ends. CDR3 length: 14 amino acids. The germline gives CDR1 ENHRY, CDR2 SYGVKD. CDR3: CAIKGAGSSGEQFF. The CDR3 DNA is TGTGCCATCAAGGGGGCCGGGTCTAGCGGGGAGCAGTTCTTC.

The chain couples TRBV10-3 to TRBJ2-2; possible D gene TRBD1, 6 bases. CDR3 length equals 15 residues. Germline CDR1 reads ENHRY; CDR2 reads SYGVKD. Trimming took off 9 bases at V and 6 bases at J, with 20 bases between the two ends. CDR3 amino acids: CAIRPSGGAAGELFF. CDR3 DNA: TGTGCCATTCGTCCGTCTGGGGGCGCGGCCGGGGAGCTGTTTTTT.

This clone has more than one count but fewer than ten. The chain joins TRBV18 to TRBJ1-5; D is perhaps TRBD1 (5 bases). Trimming took off 6 bases at V and 3 bases at J, with 15 bases between the two ends. Germline assignment: CDR1 KGHSH and CDR2 LQKENI. The length of the CDR3 is 15 residues. CDR3 protein: CASSPQQAINQPQHF. CDR3 bases: TGTGCCAGCTCCCCCCAACAGGCGATCAATCAGCCCCAGCATTTT.

CDR3 sequence: CASSLQSGGSGELFF. The DNA of the CDR3 is TGTGCCAGCAGCTTACAAAGCGGGGGTTCCGGGGAGCTGTTTTTT. This rearrangement joins TRBV7-9 to TRBJ2-2; TRBD2 agrees at 8 bases. Germline loops: CDR1 SEHNR, CDR2 FQNEAQ (reference sequence). CDR3 length equals 15 residues. Unmatched junction bases numbered 5, after V lost 2 bases and J lost 6 bases.

V usage is TRBV27 and J usage is TRBJ2-7; weak D call: TRBD2 (6 bases). V gave up 2 bases and J gave up 2 bases, with 13 bases separating them. The CDR3 has 15 residues. Germline CDR1 and CDR2: MNHEY and SMNVEV (reference sequence). For the CDR3, the DNA is TGTGCCAGCAGTTTAGGTGGAGGGGATACCTACGAGCAGTACTTC. Translated, it gives CASSLGGGDTYEQYF.

This clone was picked up one time. V gene TRBV27 combines with J gene TRBJ2-7; 10 positions agree with TRBD1. Germline V lookup: CDR1 MNHEY, CDR2 SMNVEV (reference sequence). The CDR3 runs to 15 residues. Losses at the gene ends were 4 bases for V and 6 bases for J; bases not matched to a gene: 9. CDR3 coding DNA: TGTGCCAGCAGTTACTCCGGGACAGGGGCGCTCGAGCAGTACTTC. Encoded protein: CASSYSGTGALEQYF.

This clone was seen a few times. This chain uses TRBV7-2 with TRBJ1-1; D unresolved. Germline lookup yields CDR1 SGHTA and CDR2 FQGNSA. V lost 5 bases, J lost 0 bases, and 7 bases lay in between. This CDR3 spans 13 amino acids. CDR3 sequence reads: CASSAQMNTEAFF. The CDR3 DNA reads TGTGCCAGCAGCGCCCAGATGAACACTGAAGCTTTCTTT. Complete variable domain (other parts from reference TRBV7-2 and TRBJ1-1): GAGVSQSPSNKVTEKGKDVELRCDPISGHTALYWYRQSLGQGLEFLIYFQGNSAPDKSGLPSDRFSAERTGGSVSTLTIQRTQQEDSAVYLCASSAQMNTEAFFGQGTRLTVV.